This entry features one T cell receptor (beta chain) sequence. The data belong to a study of blood T cell repertoires in COVID-19. Study details: There were acute and convalescent COVID-19 samples, and they came from the United States, Italy and Spain. Sample material is recorded as cDNA or gDNA derived from T cells, B-cell-depleted T cells, or PBMCs.

CDR3 size: 15 residues. V lost 6 bases and J lost 4; bases outside the gene matches: 7. Germline V gene lookup returns CDR1 WSHSY and CDR2 SAAADI. Source study methods: Nucleated cell number was recorded as an estimate derived from reference gene primer amplification. Repertoires were generated with immunoSEQ multiplex PCR, while TCRdb's copy carries only in-frame clones and drops some. V, J and clone size derive from that table, while D and trimming were established from the DNA sequence. This sample has about 670,000 clones, with approximately 90% found just once. The receptor was derived from a woman between 18 and 29 years old with acute or convalescent COVID-19. Sequencing used peripheral blood. J is TRBJ2-3 and V is TRBV10-2, with 10 bases fitting TRBD1. The DNA for the CDR3 is TGCGCCAGCAGGAGGGGGACAGGGGAGGCAGATACGCAGTATTTT. It encodes CASRRGTGEADTQYF.